This T cell receptor (beta chain) originates from a study of breast tumors, draining lymph nodes, adjacent tissues. Breast cancer patients provided tissue from their axillary draining lymph nodes. The table lists this clonotype with many counts. Its antigen is still unknown. CDR1 is SGDLS and CDR2 is YYNGEE in the germline V gene. V lost 4 bases and J 3 bases, leaving 9 bases between the germline ends. CDR3 size: 13 residues. General observations from the study: Luminal-like breast cancer showed significantly higher tumor–nontumor repertoire similarity than basal-like. The data were judged consistent with most tumor T cells coming from lymph node and expanding in tumor.

From the multiplex PCR reads, TCRdb called clonotypes with MiXCR, one entry per CDR3 protein. This sample yields about 89,000 distinct CDR3 sequences, of which 25% to 35% are seen a single time; about 8% belongs to the top ten. This receptor was obtained from a female donor with breast cancer. Some clones in this sample may be carry-over from other donors' samples. This chain uses TRBV9 with TRBJ2-3; D is uncertain. Source material: axillary lymph node tissue. In nucleotides, the CDR3 is TGTGCCAGCAGCTCAGACCAGACAGATACGCAGTATTTT. Amino acid sequence: CASSSDQTDTQYF.